What follows describes a single T cell receptor beta chain. Its target is not known. This sample stems from a study of shared clonotypes between healthy human individuals. Assay used: immunoSEQ multiplex PCR; TCRdb lists only in-frame clones, some missing. The data show roughly 2 million clones, about 95% seen once. General observations from the study: Investigators collected only blood, and repertoires in tissues likely differ.

The V gene end was trimmed by 4 bases and the J gene end by 6 bases; junction bases not matched to a gene: 4. Germline V lookup: CDR1 SGHNT, CDR2 YYREEE (reference sequence). The CDR3 length is 12 residues. Positive CCR7 selection of CD45RO-negative cells yielded the naive CD8 cells, and terminally differentiated effector memory CD45RA+ cells were excluded. The chain joins TRBV5-4 to TRBJ2-7, with 7 bases aligning to TRBD2. This sequence originates from a man aged 18-30 years in good health. The sequenced sample was naive CD8+ T cells sorted from blood. The CDR3 loop reads CASSPGGREQYF. CDR3 DNA sequence: TGTGCCAGCAGCCCGGGGGGTCGCGAGCAGTACTTC.